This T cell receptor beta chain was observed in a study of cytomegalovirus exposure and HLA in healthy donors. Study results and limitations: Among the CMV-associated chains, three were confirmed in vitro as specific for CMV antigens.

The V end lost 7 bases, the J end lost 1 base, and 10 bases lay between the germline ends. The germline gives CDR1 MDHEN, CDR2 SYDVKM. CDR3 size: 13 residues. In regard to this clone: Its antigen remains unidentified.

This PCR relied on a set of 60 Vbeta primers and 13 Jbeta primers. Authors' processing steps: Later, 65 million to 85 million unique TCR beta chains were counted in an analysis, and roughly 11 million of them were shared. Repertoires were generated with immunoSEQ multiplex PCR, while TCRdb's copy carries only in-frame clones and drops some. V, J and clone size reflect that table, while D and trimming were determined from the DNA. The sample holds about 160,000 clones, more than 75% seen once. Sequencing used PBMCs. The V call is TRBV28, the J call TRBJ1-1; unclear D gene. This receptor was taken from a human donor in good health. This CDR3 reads CASNVRQNTEAFF. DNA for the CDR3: TGTGCCAGCAACGTCAGGCAGAACACTGAAGCTTTCTTT.